Following are 20 T cell receptor beta chains from one sample sequenced in a study of OX40 agonist ivuxolimab in advanced cancers. Clones were sequenced by immunoSEQ multiplex PCR, and TCRdb holds only the in-frame ones, with some missing. Here the sample spans 75,000 to 80,000 clones, approximately 87% being singletons. The sequencing used CD4+ or CD8+ T cells sorted from blood, collected in a trial of the OX40 agonist ivuxolimab. Source of these receptors: an adult with an advanced solid tumor such as melanoma, head and neck, liver or kidney cancer.

V gene TRBV27 combines with J gene TRBJ2-5; TRBD1 aligns across 9 bases. Germline loops: CDR1 MNHEY, CDR2 SMNVEV (reference sequence). CDR3 size: 17 residues. Trimming cost V 3 bases and J 5 bases; bases outside gene matches: 13. The DNA for the CDR3 is TGTGCCAGCAGTTTTCGAGAATCGGGGACAGGGTCTGAGACCCAGTACTTC. Protein product: CASSFRESGTGSETQYF.

This chain links TRBV15 with TRBJ2-1, with D possibly being TRBD2 (5 bases). Germline CDR1 and CDR2: LNHNV and YYDKDF (reference sequence). The CDR3 has 17 residues. Between the trimmed V and J ends, which lost 8 bases and 5 bases, there was a span of 25 bases. The CDR3 reads CATASFEGAIMDNEQFF. In DNA form, the CDR3 reads TGTGCCACCGCCAGTTTTGAGGGAGCAATTATGGACAATGAGCAGTTCTTC.

The CDR3 here is CASSEQQGYEQYF. For the CDR3, the DNA is TGTGCCAGCAGTGAACAACAGGGATACGAGCAGTACTTC. The V call is TRBV6-1, the J call TRBJ2-7, with D possibly matching TRBD1 (6 bases). Germline V lookup: CDR1 MNHNS, CDR2 SASEGT. The CDR3 length is 13 residues. Trimming cost V 2 bases and J 4 bases, with 9 bases left between them.

This clone came up once. The CDR3 loop reads CASSLVWQARNTIYF. As DNA, the CDR3 is TGTGCCAGCAGCTTAGTGTGGCAGGCGAGAAACACCATATATTTT. The rearrangement uses TRBV7-2 and TRBJ1-3; D gene uncertain. The CDR3 totals 15 residues. CDR1 is SGHTA and CDR2 is FQGNSA in the germline V gene. V was clipped by 1 base and J by 5 bases, with 12 bases between them.

The V gene is TRBV14, the J gene TRBJ1-2; D uncertain. V dropped 2 bases and J dropped 7 bases, with 17 bases sitting between them. This CDR3 contains 15 residues. Germline CDR1 and CDR2: SGHDN and FVKESK. The CDR3, as DNA: TGTGCCAGCAGCCAAAGACTGGGCGGTGCGAGTGGCTACACCTTC. It specifies CASSQRLGGASGYTF. Filled out from reference TRBV14 and TRBJ1-2, the complete variable domain reads EAGVTQFPSHSVIEKGQTVTLRCDPISGHDNLYWYRRVMGKEIKFLLHFVKESKQDESGMPNNRFLAERTGGTYSTLKVQPAELEDSGVYFCASSQRLGGASGYTFGSGTRLTVV.

Worth noting for this clone: This sample includes further DNA sequences coding for the same CDR3. This chain uses TRBV9 with TRBJ2-3; no firm D call. With 0 bases removed from V and 2 bases from J, the gap between germline ends came to 4 bases. The CDR3 loop spans 13 amino acids. Germline CDR1 reads SGDLS; CDR2 reads YYNGEE. CDR3 loop: CASSVGVTDTQYF. The CDR3 region has the DNA TGTGCCAGCAGCGTAGGAGTCACAGATACGCAGTATTTT.

The chain links TRBV5-4 to TRBJ2-3; TRBD2 matches at 12 bases. The CDR3 sequence is 17 residues long. The V and J ends lost 2 bases and 0 bases, in that order; junction bases with no gene match: 4. The germline gives CDR1 SGHNT, CDR2 YYREEE (reference sequence). CDR3 loop: CASSLRLAGASTDTQYF. In DNA, the CDR3 is TGTGCCAGCAGCTTACGACTAGCGGGGGCCAGCACAGATACGCAGTATTTT.

The V and J genes are TRBV19 and TRBJ1-1; 7 bases match TRBD1. Per germline, CDR1 LNHDA and CDR2 SQIVND (reference sequence). The CDR3 consists of 14 residues. The V gene end was trimmed by 6 bases and the J gene end by 3 bases; junction bases not matched to a gene: 7. CDR3 DNA sequence: TGTGCCAGTAGATTTTGGGACAGCCACACTGAAGCTTTCTTT. Its translation: CASRFWDSHTEAFF.

The genes are TRBV5-5 and TRBJ1-3, with TRBD1 matching over 7 bases. Per germline, CDR1 SGHKS and CDR2 YYEKEE (reference sequence). Trimming at V came to 0 bases and at J to 0 bases, leaving 6 bases not matched to a gene. This CDR3 comprises 17 residues. The CDR3: CASSLGQGLSSGNTIYF. DNA for the CDR3: TGTGCCAGCAGCTTGGGACAGGGCCTCTCCTCTGGAAACACCATATATTTT.

The chain recombines TRBV13 with TRBJ1-1; D uncertain. Germline V gene lookup returns CDR1 PRHDT and CDR2 FYEKMQ (reference sequence). This CDR3 comprises 15 residues. V was shortened by 4 bases and J by 2 bases, with 14 bases between the two germline ends. The CDR3 reads CASSSGPHINTEAFF. The DNA for the CDR3 is TGTGCCAGCAGCTCCGGGCCCCATATTAACACTGAAGCTTTCTTT.

This clone came up once. This rearrangement joins TRBV4-3 to TRBJ1-6; 7 nucleotides agree with TRBD1. This CDR3 is 15 amino acids long. Germline loops: CDR1 LGHNA, CDR2 YSLEER. Trimming removed 0 bases from V and 9 bases from J; junction bases left unmatched: 5. The CDR3: CASSQDPQGGSPLHF. The CDR3, as DNA: TGCGCCAGCAGCCAAGATCCCCAGGGGGGTTCACCCCTCCACTTT.

V and J are TRBV10-3 and TRBJ2-2; D might be TRBD1 (5 bases). Per germline, CDR1 ENHRY and CDR2 SYGVKD. Trimming removed 7 bases from V and 0 bases from J, with 9 bases in between. The CDR3 consists of 14 residues. CDR3 residues: CAIKTESNTGELFF. CDR3 DNA sequence: TGTGCCATCAAGACAGAATCGAACACCGGGGAGCTGTTTTTT.

The chain combines TRBV21-1 with TRBJ2-5; TRBD2 was called by the table and not checked on the DNA. TRBV21-1 is marked as a pseudogene. This CDR3 has 18 residues. DNA for the CDR3: TGTGCCAGCAGCAACAAAGCGGGAGAAAGGAGTAGCAGGGAGACCCAGTACTTC. Its protein product is CASSNKAGERSSRETQYF.

The CDR3 nucleotides read TGTGCCAGCAGCTTAGTGAGCGGGCCCCCGGGGGAAAAACTGTTTTTT. It translates to CASSLVSGPPGEKLFF. V usage is TRBV7-2 and J usage is TRBJ1-4, with unresolved D. In germline, CDR1 is SGHTA, CDR2 FQGNSA. The CDR3 is made up of 16 amino acids. V lost 1 base and J lost 8, with 17 bases in between.

This clone has a single count. The rearrangement uses TRBV2 and TRBJ2-7, with 9 bases matching TRBD2. The CDR3 extends over 15 amino acids. The germline CDR1 and CDR2 sequences are SNHLY and FYNNEI. V was pared by 4 bases and J by 3 bases, with 7 bases of the junction left unmatched. CDR3 sequence reads: CASSAYGAGGYEQYF. In nucleotides, the CDR3 is TGTGCCAGCAGTGCATACGGAGCGGGGGGCTACGAGCAGTACTTC.

The V call is TRBV7-2, the J call TRBJ2-6; D assignment may be TRBD1 or TRBD2 (5 bases each). Germline assignment: CDR1 SGHTA and CDR2 FQGNSA. The V end lost 6 bases, the J end lost 0 bases, and 15 bases lay between the germline ends. The CDR3 length is 17 residues. The CDR3 region has the DNA TGTGCCAGCAGTCGAGGGGCGTCGAGCTCTGGGGCCAACGTCCTGACTTTC. Amino acid sequence: CASSRGASSSGANVLTF.

The rearrangement joins TRBV27 to TRBJ2-2; weak D call: TRBD2 (6 bases). CDR3 length: 13 residues. Germline CDR1 and CDR2: MNHEY and SMNVEV (reference sequence). Trimming shortened V by 4 bases and J by 6 bases, and 9 bases separated the two germline ends. The CDR3, as DNA: TGTGCCAGCAGTTCGTGGGGGGCCGGGGAGCTGTTTTTT. Residues: CASSSWGAGELFF.

In this sample, this clone turned up a few times. The rearrangement uses TRBV5-1 and TRBJ2-3; D not resolved. Trimming shortened V by 4 bases and J by 0 bases, and 9 bases separated the two germline ends. CDR1 is SGHRS, CDR2 YFSETQ, per germline. There are 14 residues in the CDR3. The CDR3 sequence is CASSVGPSTDTQYF. The CDR3 DNA reads TGCGCCAGCAGCGTCGGGCCTAGCACAGATACGCAGTATTTT.

The chain employs TRBV7-3 and TRBJ2-3, with TRBD2 matching over 7 bases. The CDR3 has 15 residues. The junction had 14 bases not matched to a gene; V was cut back by 10 bases and J by 4 bases. CDR1 and CDR2 (germline): SGHTA, FQGTGA. CDR3 sequence reads: CATSLGEGRSDTQYF. CDR3 sequence (DNA): TGTGCCACCTCCCTGGGGGAGGGCAGGTCAGATACGCAGTATTTT.

This sequence joins TRBV30 and TRBJ2-3; D is uncertain. CDR3 length: 16 amino acids. The germline V gene encodes CDR1 GTSNPN and CDR2 SVGIG (reference sequence). Trimming shortened V by 2 bases and J by 0 bases, and 15 bases separated the two germline ends. The CDR3 loop reads CAWSYSGAASTDTQYF. In DNA form, the CDR3 reads TGTGCCTGGAGTTACAGTGGAGCCGCTAGCACAGATACGCAGTATTTT.